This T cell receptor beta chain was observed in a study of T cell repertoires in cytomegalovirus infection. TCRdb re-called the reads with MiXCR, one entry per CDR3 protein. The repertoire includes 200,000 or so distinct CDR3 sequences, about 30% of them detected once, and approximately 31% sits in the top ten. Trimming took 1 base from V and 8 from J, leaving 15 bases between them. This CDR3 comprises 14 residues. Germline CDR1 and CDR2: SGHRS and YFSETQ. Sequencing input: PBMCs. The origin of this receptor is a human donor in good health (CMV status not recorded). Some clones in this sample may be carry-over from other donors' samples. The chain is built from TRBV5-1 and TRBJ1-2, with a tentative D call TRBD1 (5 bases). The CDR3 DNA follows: TGCGCCAGCAGCTTGAGGGACCTCCTGCGGGGCTACACCTTC. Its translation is CASSLRDLLRGYTF.